This T cell receptor beta chain was identified in a study of T cell repertoires in cytomegalovirus infection. Study observations and caveats: The study identified carriers of CMV plus the relevant HLA from cumulative public TCR beta family frequency.

TCRdb re-analysed the reads in MiXCR, keeping a single row per CDR3 protein. The table has fewer than 200,000 distinct CDR3 sequences, 8% to 10% seen once. V lost 6 bases to trimming and J lost 4 bases; unmatched junction nucleotides: 10. Germline V CDR1 and CDR2: MNHEY, SVGEGT. The CDR3 loop spans 15 amino acids. This clonotype was recorded many times. Its antigen is not identified. The receptor was isolated from a human donor in good health (CMV status not recorded). Some clones in this sample may be carry-over from other donors' samples. What was sequenced was PBMCs. The chain uses TRBV6-2 or TRBV6-3 and TRBJ2-7, with TRBD1 matching over 9 bases. The CDR3 DNA is TGTGCCAGCAGAAACCGCGGACAGGGGAAATACGAGCAGTACTTC. Its protein product is CASRNRGQGKYEQYF.